The table lists the clone carrying this TCR beta chain with a few counts. What it binds is not known. This record belongs to a study of T cell responses to AZD1222 COVID-19 vaccine. Study-wide findings and caveats: Two AZD1222 doses significantly raised spike-specific TCR breadth and depth over controls.

Germline V gene lookup returns CDR1 MNHEY and CDR2 SVGEGT. V was trimmed by 5 bases and J by 0 bases, leaving 13 bases between them. The CDR3 is made up of 15 amino acids. Only in-frame clones appear in the TCRdb table, and some are missing; sequencing was by immunoSEQ multiplex PCR. In the table there are some 120,000 clones, over 85% of which are singletons. This sample comprised peripheral blood, obtained on day 0 of AZD1222 vaccination. The chain uses TRBV6-2 or TRBV6-3 and TRBJ1-1; D perhaps matches TRBD1 (5 bases). The source of this sequence is an adult in good health. The CDR3 is CASSVDSPVNTEAFF. In nucleotides, the CDR3 is TGTGCCAGCAGTGTTGACAGTCCGGTGAACACTGAAGCTTTCTTT.